This T cell receptor (beta chain) originates from a study of blood T cell repertoires in COVID-19. For the study at large: Acute and convalescent COVID-19 specimens originated in the United States, Italy and Spain. PBMCs, B-cell-depleted T cells, or T cells were the source of the cDNA or gDNA that made up the material.

The authors' processing: Estimation of nucleated cell counts was performed using reference gene primer amplification. Assay used: immunoSEQ multiplex PCR; TCRdb lists only in-frame clones, some missing. That table gives V, J and clone size, and the DNA gave D and trimming. The data hold more than 200,000 clones, with approximately 86% observed a single time. The CDR3 has 15 amino acids. V dropped 6 bases and J dropped 5 bases, with 19 bases sitting between them. Germline V lookup: CDR1 SNHLY, CDR2 FYNNEI. The table lists this clone with a count of one. This chain joins TRBV2 and TRBJ1-2; tentative D call: TRBD1 (6 bases). The TCR was taken from a man aged 25-45 years with active or convalescent COVID-19. Specimen: peripheral blood. The CDR3 protein is CASRAYDRPAYGYTF. The CDR3 coding sequence is TGTGCCAGCAGGGCCTACGACAGGCCCGCATATGGCTACACCTTC.